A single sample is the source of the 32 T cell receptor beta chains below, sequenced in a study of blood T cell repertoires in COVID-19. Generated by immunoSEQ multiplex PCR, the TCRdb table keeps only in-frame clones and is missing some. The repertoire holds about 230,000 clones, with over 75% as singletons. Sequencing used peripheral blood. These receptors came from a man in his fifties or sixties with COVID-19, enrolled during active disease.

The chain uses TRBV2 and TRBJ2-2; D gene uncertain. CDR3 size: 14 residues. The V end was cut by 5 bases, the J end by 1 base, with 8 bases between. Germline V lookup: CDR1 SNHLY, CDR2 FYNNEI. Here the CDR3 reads CASSRRGNTGELFF. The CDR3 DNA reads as TGTGCCAGCAGTAGGCGAGGGAACACCGGGGAGCTGTTTTTT.

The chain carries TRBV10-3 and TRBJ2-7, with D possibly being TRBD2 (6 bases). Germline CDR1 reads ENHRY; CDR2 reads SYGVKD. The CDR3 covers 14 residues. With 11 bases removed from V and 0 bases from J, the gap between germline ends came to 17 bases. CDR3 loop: CALGGAASSYEQYF. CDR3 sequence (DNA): TGTGCCCTCGGAGGGGCGGCTAGCTCCTACGAGCAGTACTTC.

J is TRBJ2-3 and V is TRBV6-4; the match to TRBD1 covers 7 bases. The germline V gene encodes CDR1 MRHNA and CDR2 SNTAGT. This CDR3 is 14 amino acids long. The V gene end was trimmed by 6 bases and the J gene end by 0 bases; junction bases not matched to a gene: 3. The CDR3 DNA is TGTGCCAGCAGCCCGGGACAGAGCACAGATACGCAGTATTTT. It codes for CASSPGQSTDTQYF.

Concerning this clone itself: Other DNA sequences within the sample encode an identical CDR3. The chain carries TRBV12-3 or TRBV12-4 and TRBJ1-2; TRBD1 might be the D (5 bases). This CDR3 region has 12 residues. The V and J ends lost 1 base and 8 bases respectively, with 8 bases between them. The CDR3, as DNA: TGTGCCAGCAGTTTAGAGGGGTCAGGCTACACCTTC. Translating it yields CASSLEGSGYTF.

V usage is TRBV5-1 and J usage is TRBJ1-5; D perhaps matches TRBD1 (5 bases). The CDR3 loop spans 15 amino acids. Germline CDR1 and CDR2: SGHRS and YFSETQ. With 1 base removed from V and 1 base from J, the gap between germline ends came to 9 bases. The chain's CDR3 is CASSLTAGSNQPQHF. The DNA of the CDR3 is TGCGCCAGCAGCTTGACGGCAGGGAGCAATCAGCCCCAGCATTTT.

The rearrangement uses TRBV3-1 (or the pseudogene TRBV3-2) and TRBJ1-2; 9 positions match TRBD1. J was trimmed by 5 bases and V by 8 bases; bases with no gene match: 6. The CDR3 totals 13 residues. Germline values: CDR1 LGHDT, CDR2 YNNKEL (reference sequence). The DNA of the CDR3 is TGTGCCAGCGCGGGACAGGGATTGTATGGCTACACCTTC. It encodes CASAGQGLYGYTF.

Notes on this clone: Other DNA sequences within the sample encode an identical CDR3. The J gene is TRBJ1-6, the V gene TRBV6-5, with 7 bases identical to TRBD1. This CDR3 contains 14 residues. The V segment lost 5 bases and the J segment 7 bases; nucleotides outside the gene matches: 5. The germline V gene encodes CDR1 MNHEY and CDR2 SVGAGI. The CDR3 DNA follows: TGTGCCAGCAGTACCGGGACAGACAATTCACCCCTCCACTTT. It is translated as CASSTGTDNSPLHF.

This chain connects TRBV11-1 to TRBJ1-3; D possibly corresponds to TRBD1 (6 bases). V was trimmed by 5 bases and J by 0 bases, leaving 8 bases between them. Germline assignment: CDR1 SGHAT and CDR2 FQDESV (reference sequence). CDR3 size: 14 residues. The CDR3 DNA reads TGTGCCAGCAGCCGGACAGCCTCTGGAAACACCATATATTTT. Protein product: CASSRTASGNTIYF.

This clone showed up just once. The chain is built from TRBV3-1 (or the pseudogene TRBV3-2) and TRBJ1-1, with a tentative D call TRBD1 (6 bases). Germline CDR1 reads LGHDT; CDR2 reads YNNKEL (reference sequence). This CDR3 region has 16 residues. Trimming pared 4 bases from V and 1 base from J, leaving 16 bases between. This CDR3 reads CASSPRRPTGNTEAFF. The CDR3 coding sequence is TGTGCCAGCAGCCCCCGACGCCCGACAGGGAACACTGAAGCTTTCTTT.

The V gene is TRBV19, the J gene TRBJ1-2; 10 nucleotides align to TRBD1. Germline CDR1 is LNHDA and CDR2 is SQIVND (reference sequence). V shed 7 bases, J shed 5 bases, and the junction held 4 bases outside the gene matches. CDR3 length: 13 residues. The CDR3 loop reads CASTPGQGYGYTF. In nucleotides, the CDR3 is TGTGCCAGTACACCGGGACAGGGGTATGGCTACACCTTC.

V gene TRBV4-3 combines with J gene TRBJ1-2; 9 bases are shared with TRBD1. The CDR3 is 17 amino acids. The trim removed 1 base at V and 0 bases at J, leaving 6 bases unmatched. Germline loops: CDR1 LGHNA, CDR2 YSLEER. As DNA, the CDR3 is TGCGCCAGCAGCCAAGGTCTGTGGACAGGGGCTAACTATGGCTACACCTTC. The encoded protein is CASSQGLWTGANYGYTF.

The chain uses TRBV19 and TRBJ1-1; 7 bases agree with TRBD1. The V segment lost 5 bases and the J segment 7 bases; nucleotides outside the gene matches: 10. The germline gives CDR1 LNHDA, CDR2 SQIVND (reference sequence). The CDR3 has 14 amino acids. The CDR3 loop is CASSPEGQLVEAFF. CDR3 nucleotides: TGTGCCAGTAGTCCTGAGGGACAGTTGGTTGAAGCTTTCTTT.

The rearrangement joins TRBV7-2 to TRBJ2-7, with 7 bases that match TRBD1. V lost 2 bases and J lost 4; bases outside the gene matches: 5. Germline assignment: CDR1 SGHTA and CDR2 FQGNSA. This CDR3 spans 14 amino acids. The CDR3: CASSLSGTAYEQYF. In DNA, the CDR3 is TGTGCCAGCAGCTTATCCGGGACAGCTTACGAGCAGTACTTC.

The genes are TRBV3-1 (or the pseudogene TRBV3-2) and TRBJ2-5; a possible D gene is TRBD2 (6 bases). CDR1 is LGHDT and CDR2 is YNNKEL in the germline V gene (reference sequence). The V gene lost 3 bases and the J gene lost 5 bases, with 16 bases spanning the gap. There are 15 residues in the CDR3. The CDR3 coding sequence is TGTGCCAGCAGCCACCCGGGAGCCGGATGGGAGACCCAGTACTTC. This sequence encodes CASSHPGAGWETQYF.

The CDR3 DNA reads as TGTGCCAGCAGCATGGGACAGGACTCATTCTACGAGCAGTACTTC. Translated, it gives CASSMGQDSFYEQYF. This chain joins TRBV5-4 and TRBJ2-7; 8 bases match TRBD1. The germline V gene encodes CDR1 SGHNT and CDR2 YYREEE (reference sequence). The CDR3 is 15 residues long. V gave up 4 bases and J gave up 3 bases; unmatched junction bases: 9.

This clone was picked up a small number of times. The CDR3 nucleotides read TGCAGTGCTAGTGGCGGGCTAGGGGAGCAGTACTTC. Residues: CSASGGLGEQYF. This chain links TRBV20-1 with TRBJ2-7, with a tentative D call TRBD2 (5 bases). The CDR3 has 12 residues. Germline CDR1 and CDR2: DFQATT and SNEGSKA (reference sequence). The germline V and J ends were trimmed by 3 bases and 7 bases, with 13 bases remaining between them.

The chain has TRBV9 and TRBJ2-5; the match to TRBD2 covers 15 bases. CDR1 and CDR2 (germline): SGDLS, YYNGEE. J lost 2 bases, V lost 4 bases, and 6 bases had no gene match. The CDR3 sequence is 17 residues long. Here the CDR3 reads CASSISGLAGGQETQYF. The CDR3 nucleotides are TGTGCCAGCAGCATCTCGGGACTAGCGGGAGGTCAAGAGACCCAGTACTTC.

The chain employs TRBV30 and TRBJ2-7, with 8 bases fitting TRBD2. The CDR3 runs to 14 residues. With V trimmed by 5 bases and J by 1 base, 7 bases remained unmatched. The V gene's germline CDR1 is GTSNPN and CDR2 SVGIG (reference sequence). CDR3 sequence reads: CAWAPGGMSYEQYF. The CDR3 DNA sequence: TGTGCCTGGGCTCCGGGGGGGATGTCCTACGAGCAGTACTTC.

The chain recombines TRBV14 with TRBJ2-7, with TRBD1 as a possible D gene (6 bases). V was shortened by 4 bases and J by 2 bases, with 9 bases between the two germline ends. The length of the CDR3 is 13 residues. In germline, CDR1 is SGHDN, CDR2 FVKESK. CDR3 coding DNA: TGTGCCAGCAGCCGGGGACAAACCTACGAGCAGTACTTC. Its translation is CASSRGQTYEQYF.

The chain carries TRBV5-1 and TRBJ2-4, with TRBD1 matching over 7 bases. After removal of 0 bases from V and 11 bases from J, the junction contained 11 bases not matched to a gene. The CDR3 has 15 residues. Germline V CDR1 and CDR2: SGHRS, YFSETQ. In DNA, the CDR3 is TGCGCCAGCAGCTTGGGCGAACAGGGGAGCGATCTTCAGTACTTC. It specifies CASSLGEQGSDLQYF.

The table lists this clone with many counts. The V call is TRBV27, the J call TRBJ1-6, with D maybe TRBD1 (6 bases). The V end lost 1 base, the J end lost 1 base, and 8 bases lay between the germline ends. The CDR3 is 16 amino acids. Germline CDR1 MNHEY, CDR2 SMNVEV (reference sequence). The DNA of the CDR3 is TGTGCCAGCAGTTTATGGGGGCAGTCCTATAATTCACCCCTCCACTTT. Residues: CASSLWGQSYNSPLHF.

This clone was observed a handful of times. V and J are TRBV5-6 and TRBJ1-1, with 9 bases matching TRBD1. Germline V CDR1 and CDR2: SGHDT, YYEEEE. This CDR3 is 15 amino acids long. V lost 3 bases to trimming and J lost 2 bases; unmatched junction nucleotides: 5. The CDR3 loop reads CASSWWGQGNTEAFF. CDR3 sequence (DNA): TGTGCCAGCAGCTGGTGGGGACAGGGCAACACTGAAGCTTTCTTT.

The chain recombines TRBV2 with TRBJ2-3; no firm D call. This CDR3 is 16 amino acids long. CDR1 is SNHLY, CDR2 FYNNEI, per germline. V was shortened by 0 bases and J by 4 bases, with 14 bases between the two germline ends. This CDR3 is CASSEAAGLDPDTQYF. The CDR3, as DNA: TGTGCCAGCAGTGAAGCGGCTGGTCTAGATCCAGATACGCAGTATTTT.

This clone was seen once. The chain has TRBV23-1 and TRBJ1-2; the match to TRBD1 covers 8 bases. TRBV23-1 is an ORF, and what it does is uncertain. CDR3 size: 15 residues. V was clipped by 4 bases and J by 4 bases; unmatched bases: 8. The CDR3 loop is CASSRCQGAIYGYTF. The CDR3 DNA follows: TGCGCCAGCAGTCGTTGCCAGGGGGCGATCTATGGCTACACCTTC.

CDR3: CASSEAGTGRETQYF. CDR3 bases: TGTGCCAGCAGTGAAGCCGGGACAGGGAGGGAGACCCAGTACTTC. V usage is TRBV6-1 and J usage is TRBJ2-5; 9 bases align to TRBD1. V was clipped by 0 bases and J by 5 bases; unmatched bases: 4. Looked up from germline, CDR1 is MNHNS and CDR2 is SASEGT. CDR3 length: 15 amino acids.

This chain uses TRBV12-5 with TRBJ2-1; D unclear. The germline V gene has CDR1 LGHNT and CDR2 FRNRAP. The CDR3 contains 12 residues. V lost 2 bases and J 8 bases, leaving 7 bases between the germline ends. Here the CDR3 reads CASGLRVDEQFF. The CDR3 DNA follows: TGTGCTAGTGGTTTGAGAGTAGATGAGCAGTTCTTC. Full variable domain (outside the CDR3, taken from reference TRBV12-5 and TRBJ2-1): DARVTQTPRHKVTEMGQEVTMRCQPILGHNTVFWYRQTMMQGLELLAYFRNRAPLDDSGMPKDRFSAEMPDATLATLKIQPSEPRDSAVYFCASGLRVDEQFFGPGTRLTVL.

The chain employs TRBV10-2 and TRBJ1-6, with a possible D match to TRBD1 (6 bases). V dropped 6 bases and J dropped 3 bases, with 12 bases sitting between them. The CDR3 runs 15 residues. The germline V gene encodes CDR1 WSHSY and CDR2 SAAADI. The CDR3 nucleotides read TGCGCCAGCAGGGGGGGCGGGGGCTATAATTCACCCCTCCACTTT. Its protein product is CASRGGGGYNSPLHF.

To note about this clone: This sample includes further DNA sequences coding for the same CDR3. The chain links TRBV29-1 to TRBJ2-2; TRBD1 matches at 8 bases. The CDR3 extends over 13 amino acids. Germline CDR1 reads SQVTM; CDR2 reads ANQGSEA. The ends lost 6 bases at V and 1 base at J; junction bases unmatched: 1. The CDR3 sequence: CSVGQGNTGELFF. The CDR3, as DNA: TGCAGCGTCGGACAGGGGAACACCGGGGAGCTGTTTTTT.

The CDR3 DNA follows: TGTGCCAGTAATGGGCTGGGCCTGCAGGGGCGACGGGAAAAACTGTTTTTT. Translating gives CASNGLGLQGRREKLFF. The rearrangement joins TRBV19 to TRBJ1-4; tentative D call: TRBD1 (6 bases). Trimming took 7 bases from V and 8 from J, leaving 26 bases between them. Germline V gives CDR1 LNHDA, CDR2 SQIVND (reference sequence). The length of the CDR3 is 17 residues.

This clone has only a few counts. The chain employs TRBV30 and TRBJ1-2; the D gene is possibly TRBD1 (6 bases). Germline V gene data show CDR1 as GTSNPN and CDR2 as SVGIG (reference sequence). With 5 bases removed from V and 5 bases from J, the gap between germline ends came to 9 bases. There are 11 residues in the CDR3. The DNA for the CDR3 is TGTGCCTGGGAGCAGGGGTATGGCTACACCTTC. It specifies CAWEQGYGYTF.

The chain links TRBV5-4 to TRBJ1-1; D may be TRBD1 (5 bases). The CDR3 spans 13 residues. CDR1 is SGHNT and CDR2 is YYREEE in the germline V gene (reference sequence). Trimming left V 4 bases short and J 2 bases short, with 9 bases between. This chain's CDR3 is CASSQDTNTEAFF. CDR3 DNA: TGTGCCAGCAGCCAGGACACTAACACTGAAGCTTTCTTT. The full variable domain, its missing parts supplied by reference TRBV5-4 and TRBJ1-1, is ETGVTQSPTHLIKTRGQQVTLRCSSQSGHNTVSWYQQALGQGPQFIFQYYREEENGRGNFPPRFSGLQFPNYSSELNVNALELDDSALYLCASSQDTNTEAFFGQGTRLTVV.

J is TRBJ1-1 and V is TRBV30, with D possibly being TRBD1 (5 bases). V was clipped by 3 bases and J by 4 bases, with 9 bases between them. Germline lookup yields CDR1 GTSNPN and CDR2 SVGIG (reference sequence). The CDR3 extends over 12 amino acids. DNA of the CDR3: TGTGCCTGGAGGACGGGGGTCACTGAAGCTTTCTTT. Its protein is CAWRTGVTEAFF.